The sequence of this T cell receptor (beta chain) was determined in a study of T cell clonotyping in hematopoietic cell transplantation. General study points: At the given depth, recipient repertoires were over 95% de novo clonotypes. After transplant, recipient diversity fell while pathologically expanded clonotypes grew through day 180. CD4 and CD8 repertoire contributions could not be separated without sorting.

Note on this clone: Its antigen is still unknown.

Germline CDR1 is SSHAT and CDR2 is FNYEAQ (reference sequence). The V gene end was trimmed by 4 bases and the J gene end by 2 bases; junction bases not matched to a gene: 7. The CDR3 totals 15 residues. Sequencing was performed with immunoSEQ multiplex PCR; in TCRdb, only in-frame clones are kept and a portion is missing. The table shows about 27,000 clones, with approximately 94% occurring only once. The sequence derives from a man aged 50 to 59 in good health. Some clones in this sample may be carry-over from other donors' samples. The chain carries TRBV7-7 and TRBJ1-2, with 7 bases aligning to TRBD1. What was sequenced was peripheral blood mononuclear cells. The CDR3 DNA sequence: TGTGCCAGCAGCTCAAGGGGGCCAGGCAACTATGGCTACACCTTC. The encoded protein is CASSSRGPGNYGYTF.